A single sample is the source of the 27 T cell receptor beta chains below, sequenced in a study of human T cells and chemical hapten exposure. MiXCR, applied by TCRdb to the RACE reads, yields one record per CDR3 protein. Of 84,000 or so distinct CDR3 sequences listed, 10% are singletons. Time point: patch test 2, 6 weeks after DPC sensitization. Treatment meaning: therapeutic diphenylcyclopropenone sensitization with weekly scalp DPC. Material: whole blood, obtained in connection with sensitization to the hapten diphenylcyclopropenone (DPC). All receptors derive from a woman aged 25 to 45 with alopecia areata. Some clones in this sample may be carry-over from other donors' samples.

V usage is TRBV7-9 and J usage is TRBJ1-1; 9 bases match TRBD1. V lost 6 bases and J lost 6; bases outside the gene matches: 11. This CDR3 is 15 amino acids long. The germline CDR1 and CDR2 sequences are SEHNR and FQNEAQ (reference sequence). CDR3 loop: CASSSTGQGGAEAFF. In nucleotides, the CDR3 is TGTGCCAGCAGTTCGACGGGACAGGGAGGCGCTGAAGCTTTCTTT.

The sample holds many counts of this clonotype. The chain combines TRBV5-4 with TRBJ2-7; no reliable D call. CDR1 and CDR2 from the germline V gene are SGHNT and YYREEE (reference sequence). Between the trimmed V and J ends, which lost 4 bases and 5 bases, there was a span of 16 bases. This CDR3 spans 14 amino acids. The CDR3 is CASSHETASNEQYF. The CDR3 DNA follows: TGTGCCAGCAGCCACGAAACCGCGTCTAACGAGCAGTACTTC.

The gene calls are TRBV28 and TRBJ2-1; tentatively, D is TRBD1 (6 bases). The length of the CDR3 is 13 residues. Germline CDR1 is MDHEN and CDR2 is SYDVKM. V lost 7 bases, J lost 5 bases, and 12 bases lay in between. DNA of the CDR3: TGTGCCAGCAATCAGGGGAGAGACAATGAGCAGTTCTTC. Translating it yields CASNQGRDNEQFF. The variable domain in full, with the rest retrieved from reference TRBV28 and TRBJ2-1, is DVKVTQSSRYLVKRTGEKVFLECVQDMDHENMFWYRQDPGLGLRLIYFSYDVKMKEKGDIPEGYSVSREKKERFSLILESASTNQTSMYLCASNQGRDNEQFFGPGTRLTVL.

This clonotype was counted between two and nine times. In DNA, the CDR3 is TGCGCCAGCAGCCTTAGCGAAGGCAACCAAGAGACCCAGTACTTC. Translating gives CASSLSEGNQETQYF. The chain combines TRBV4-1 with TRBJ2-5; TRBD2 might be the D (5 bases). The CDR3 has 15 residues. Between the trimmed V and J ends, which lost 4 bases and 0 bases, there was a span of 12 bases. Germline loops: CDR1 MGHRA, CDR2 YSYEKL.

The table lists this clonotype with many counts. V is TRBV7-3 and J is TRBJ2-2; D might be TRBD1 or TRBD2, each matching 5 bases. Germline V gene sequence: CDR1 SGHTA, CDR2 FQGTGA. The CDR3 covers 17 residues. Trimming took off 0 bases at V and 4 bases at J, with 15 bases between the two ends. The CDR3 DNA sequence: TGTGCCAGCAGCTTAACTTTCACAGGAGGTTCCACCGGGGAGCTGTTTTTT. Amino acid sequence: CASSLTFTGGSTGELFF.

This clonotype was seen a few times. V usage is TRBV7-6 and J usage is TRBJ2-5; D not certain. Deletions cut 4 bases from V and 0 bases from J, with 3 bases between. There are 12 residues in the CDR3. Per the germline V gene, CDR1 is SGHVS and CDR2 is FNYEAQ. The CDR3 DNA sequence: TGTGCCAGCAGCTCCCACCAAGAGACCCAGTACTTC. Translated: CASSSHQETQYF.

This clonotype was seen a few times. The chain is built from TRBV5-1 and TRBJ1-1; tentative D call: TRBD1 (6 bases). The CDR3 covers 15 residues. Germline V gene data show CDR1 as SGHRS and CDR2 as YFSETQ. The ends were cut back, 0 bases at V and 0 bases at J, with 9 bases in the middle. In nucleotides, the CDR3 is TGCGCCAGCAGCTTGGAGGGGGGCCTGAACACTGAAGCTTTCTTT. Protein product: CASSLEGGLNTEAFF.

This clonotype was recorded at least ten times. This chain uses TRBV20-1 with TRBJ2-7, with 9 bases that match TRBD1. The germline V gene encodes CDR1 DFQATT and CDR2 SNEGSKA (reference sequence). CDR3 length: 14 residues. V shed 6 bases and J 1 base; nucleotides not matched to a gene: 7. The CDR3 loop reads CSARAGQGSYEQYF. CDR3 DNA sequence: TGCAGTGCACGAGCGGGACAGGGATCCTACGAGCAGTACTTC.

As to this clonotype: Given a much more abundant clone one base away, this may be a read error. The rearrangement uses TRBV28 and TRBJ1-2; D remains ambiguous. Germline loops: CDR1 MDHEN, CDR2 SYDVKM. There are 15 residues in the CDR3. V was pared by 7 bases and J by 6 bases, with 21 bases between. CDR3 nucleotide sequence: TGTGCCAGCATGATCAGTCGAGAAGGGCGGAATGGCTACACCTTC. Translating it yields CASMISREGRNGYTF.

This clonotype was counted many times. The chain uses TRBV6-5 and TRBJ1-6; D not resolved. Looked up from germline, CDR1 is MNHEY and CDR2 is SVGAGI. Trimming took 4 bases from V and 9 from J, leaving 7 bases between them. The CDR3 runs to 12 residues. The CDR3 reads CASSSHLSPLHF. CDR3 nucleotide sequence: TGTGCCAGCAGTTCACACCTTTCACCCCTCCACTTT.

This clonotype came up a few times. The DNA for the CDR3 is TGTGCCAGCAGCCCGGCGGGGGGGCGGGGCACAGATACGCAGTATTTT. Residues: CASSPAGGRGTDTQYF. The rearrangement links TRBV5-4 to TRBJ2-3; 9 nucleotides align to TRBD2. This CDR3 region has 16 residues. V lost 4 bases to trimming and J lost 1 base; unmatched junction nucleotides: 7. Germline CDR1 reads SGHNT; CDR2 reads YYREEE (reference sequence).

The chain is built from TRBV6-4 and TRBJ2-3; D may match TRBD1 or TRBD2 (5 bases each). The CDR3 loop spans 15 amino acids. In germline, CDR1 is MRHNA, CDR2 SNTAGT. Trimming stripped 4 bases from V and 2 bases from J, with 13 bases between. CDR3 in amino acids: CASSAKSGATDTQYF. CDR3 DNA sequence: TGTGCCAGCAGTGCGAAGTCCGGGGCCACAGATACGCAGTATTTT.

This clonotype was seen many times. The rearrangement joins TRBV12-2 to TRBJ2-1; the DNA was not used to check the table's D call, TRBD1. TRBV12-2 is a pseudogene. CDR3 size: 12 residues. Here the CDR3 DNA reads TGTGCAAGTCCCCCCCTTGGTTGTGAGCAGTTCTTC. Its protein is CASPPLGCEQFF.

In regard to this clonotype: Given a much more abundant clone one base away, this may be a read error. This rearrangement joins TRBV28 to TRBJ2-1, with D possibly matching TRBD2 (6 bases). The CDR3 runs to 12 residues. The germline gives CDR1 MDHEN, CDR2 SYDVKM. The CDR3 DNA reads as TGTGCCAGCAGACTAGGGAGGATGGCCTTTATCTTC. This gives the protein CASRLGRMAFIF. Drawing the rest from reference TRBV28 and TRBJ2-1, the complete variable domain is DVKVTQSSRYLVKRTGEKVFLECVQDMDHENMFWYRQDPGLGLRLIYFSYDVKMKEKGDIPEGYSVSREKKERFSLILESASTNQTSMYLCASRLGRMAFIFGPGTRLTVL.

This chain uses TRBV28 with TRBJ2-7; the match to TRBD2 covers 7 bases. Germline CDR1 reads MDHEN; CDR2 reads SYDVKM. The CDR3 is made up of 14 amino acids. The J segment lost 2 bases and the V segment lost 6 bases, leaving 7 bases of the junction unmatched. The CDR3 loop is CASSISGRAYEQYF. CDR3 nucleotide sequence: TGTGCCAGCAGCATTAGCGGGCGTGCCTACGAGCAGTACTTC.

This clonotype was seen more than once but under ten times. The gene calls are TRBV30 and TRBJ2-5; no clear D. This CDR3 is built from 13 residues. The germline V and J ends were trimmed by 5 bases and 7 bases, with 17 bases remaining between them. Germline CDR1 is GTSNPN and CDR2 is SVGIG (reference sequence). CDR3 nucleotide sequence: TGTGCCTGGCGCCCCCCAGCGCTCTGGACCCAGTACTTC. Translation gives CAWRPPALWTQYF. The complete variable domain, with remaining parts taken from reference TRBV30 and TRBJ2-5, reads SQTIHQWPATLVQPVGSPLSLECTVEGTSNPNLYWYRQAAGRGLQLLFYSVGIGQISSEVPQNLSASRPQDRQFILSSKKLLLSDSGFYLCAWRPPALWTQYFGPGTRLLVL.

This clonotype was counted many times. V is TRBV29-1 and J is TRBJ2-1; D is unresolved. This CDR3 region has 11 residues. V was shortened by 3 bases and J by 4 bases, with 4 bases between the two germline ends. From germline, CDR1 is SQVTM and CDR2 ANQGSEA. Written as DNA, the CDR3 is TGCAGCGTTGAGCTGTACAATGAGCAGTTCTTC. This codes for CSVELYNEQFF.

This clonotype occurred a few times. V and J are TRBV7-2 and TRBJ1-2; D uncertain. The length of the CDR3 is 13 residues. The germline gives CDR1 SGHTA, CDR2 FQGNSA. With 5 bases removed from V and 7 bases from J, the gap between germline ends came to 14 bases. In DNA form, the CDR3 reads TGTGCCAGCAGCCGGACCCCCGGCGGTGGCTACACCTTC. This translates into CASSRTPGGGYTF.

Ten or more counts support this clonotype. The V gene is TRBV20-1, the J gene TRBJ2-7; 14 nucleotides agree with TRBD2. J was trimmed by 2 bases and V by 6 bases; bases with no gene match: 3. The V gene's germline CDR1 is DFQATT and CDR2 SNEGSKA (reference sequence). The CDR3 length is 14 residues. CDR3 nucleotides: TGCAGTGCCCCGGGACTAGCGGGAGCCTACGAGCAGTACTTC. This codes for CSAPGLAGAYEQYF.

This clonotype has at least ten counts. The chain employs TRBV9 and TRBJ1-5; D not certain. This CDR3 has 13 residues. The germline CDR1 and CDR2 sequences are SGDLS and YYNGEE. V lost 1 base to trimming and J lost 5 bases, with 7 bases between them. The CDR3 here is CASSVKSDQPQHF. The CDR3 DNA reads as TGTGCCAGCAGCGTAAAGTCTGATCAGCCCCAGCATTTT.

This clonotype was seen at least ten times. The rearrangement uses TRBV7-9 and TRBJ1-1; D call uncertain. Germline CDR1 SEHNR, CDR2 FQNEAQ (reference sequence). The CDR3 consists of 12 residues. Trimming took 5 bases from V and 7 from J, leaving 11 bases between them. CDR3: CASSQDGNEAFF. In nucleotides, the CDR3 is TGTGCCAGCAGCCAGGATGGGAATGAAGCTTTCTTT.

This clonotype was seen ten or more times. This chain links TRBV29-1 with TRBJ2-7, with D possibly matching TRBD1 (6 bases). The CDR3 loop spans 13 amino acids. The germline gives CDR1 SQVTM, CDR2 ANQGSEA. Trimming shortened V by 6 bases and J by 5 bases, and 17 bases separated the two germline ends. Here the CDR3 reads CSVEIRGYNEQYF. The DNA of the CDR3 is TGCAGCGTGGAGATCAGGGGTTACAACGAGCAGTACTTC.

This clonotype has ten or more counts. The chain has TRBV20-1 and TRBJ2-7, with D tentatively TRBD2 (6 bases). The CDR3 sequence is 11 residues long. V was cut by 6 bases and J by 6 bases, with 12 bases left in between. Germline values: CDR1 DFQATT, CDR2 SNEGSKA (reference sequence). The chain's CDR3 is CSATTSSEQYF. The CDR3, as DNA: TGCAGTGCAACCACTAGCTCCGAGCAGTACTTC.

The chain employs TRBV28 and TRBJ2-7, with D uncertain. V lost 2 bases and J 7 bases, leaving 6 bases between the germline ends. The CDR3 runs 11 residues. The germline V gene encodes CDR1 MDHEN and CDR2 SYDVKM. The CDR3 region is CASSLQREQYF. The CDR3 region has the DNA TGTGCCAGCAGTTTACAGAGGGAGCAGTACTTC.

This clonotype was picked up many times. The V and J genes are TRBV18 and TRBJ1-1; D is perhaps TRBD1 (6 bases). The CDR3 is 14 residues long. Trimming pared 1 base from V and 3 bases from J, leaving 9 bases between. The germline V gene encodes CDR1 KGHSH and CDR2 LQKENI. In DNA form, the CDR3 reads TGTGCCAGCTCACCACAGGGGGGAGACACTGAAGCTTTCTTT. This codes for CASSPQGGDTEAFF.

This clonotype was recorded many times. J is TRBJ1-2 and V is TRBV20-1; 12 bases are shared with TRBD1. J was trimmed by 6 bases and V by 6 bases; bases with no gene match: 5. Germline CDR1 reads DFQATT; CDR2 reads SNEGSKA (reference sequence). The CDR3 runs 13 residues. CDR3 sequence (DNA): TGCAGTGCCACCGGGACAGGGGGCGATGGCTACACCTTC. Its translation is CSATGTGGDGYTF.

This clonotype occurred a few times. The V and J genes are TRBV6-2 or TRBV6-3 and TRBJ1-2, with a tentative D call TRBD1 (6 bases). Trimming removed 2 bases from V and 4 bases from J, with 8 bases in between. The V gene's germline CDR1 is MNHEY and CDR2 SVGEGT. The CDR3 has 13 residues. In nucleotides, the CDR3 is TGTGCCAGCAGTTACGACAGGACCTATGGCTACACCTTC. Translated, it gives CASSYDRTYGYTF.